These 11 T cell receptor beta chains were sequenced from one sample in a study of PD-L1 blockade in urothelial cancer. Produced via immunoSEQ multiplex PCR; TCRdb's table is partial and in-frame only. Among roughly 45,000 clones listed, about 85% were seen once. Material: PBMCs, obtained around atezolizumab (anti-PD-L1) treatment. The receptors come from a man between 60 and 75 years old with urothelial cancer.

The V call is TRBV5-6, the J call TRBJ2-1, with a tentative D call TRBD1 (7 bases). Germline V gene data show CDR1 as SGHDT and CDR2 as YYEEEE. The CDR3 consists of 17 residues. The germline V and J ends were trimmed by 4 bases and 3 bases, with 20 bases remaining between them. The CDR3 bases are TGTGCCAGCAGCCACGCCCCTACAGGGGACTTCTACAATGAGCAGTTCTTC. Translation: CASSHAPTGDFYNEQFF.

CDR3 region: CASTPVRGRPKNSPLHF. The CDR3 coding sequence is TGTGCCAGCACCCCCGTCAGGGGGCGCCCGAAAAATTCACCCCTCCACTTT. This chain uses TRBV5-8 with TRBJ1-6; 8 nucleotides agree with TRBD1. Germline CDR1 reads SGHTS; CDR2 reads YDEGEE. The V gene end was trimmed by 6 bases and the J gene end by 7 bases; junction bases not matched to a gene: 15. The CDR3 covers 17 residues.

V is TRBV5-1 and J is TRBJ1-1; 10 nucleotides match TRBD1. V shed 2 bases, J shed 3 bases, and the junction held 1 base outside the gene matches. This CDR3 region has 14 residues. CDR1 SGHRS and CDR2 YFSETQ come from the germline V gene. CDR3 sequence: CASSFGQGDTEAFF. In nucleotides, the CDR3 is TGCGCCAGCAGCTTTGGACAGGGGGACACTGAAGCTTTCTTT.

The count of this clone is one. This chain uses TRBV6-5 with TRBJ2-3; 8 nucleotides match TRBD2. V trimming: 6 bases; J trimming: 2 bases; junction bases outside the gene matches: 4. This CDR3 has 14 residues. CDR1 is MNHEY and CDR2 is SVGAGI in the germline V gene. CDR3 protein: CASRRGELTDTQYF. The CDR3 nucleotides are TGTGCCAGCAGGCGGGGGGAGCTCACAGATACGCAGTATTTT.

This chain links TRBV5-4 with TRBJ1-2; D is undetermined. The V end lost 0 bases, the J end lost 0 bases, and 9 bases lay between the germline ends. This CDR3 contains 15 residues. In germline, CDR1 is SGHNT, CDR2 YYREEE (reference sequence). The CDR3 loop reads CASSLGAGTNYGYTF. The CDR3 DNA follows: TGTGCCAGCAGCTTGGGGGCAGGCACTAACTATGGCTACACCTTC.

Here the CDR3 DNA reads TGTGCCAGCAGCCCAGGAGCGCAGGGGAACACCGGGGAGCTGTTTTTT. Protein: CASSPGAQGNTGELFF. The rearrangement links TRBV14 to TRBJ2-2; D is perhaps TRBD1 (5 bases). Germline-derived CDR1 and CDR2 are SGHDN and FVKESK. The ends were cut back, 4 bases at V and 1 base at J, with 13 bases in the middle. The CDR3 consists of 16 residues. Together with reference TRBV14 and TRBJ2-2, the CDR3 gives the full variable domain: EAGVTQFPSHSVIEKGQTVTLRCDPISGHDNLYWYRRVMGKEIKFLLHFVKESKQDESGMPNNRFLAERTGGTYSTLKVQPAELEDSGVYFCASSPGAQGNTGELFFGEGSRLTVL.

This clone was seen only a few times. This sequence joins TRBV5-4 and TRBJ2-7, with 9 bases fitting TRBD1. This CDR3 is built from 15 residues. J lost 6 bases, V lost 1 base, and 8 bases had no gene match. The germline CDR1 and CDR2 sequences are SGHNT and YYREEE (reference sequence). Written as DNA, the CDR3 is TGTGCCAGCAGCTTGATGGGGACAGGGTTGCGCGAGCAGTACTTC. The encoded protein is CASSLMGTGLREQYF.

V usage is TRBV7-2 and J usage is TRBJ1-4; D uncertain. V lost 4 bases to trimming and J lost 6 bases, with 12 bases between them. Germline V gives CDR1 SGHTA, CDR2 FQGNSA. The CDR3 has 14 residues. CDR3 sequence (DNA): TGTGCCAGCAGCTGGACTGTAGGAGATGAAAAACTGTTTTTT. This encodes CASSWTVGDEKLFF.

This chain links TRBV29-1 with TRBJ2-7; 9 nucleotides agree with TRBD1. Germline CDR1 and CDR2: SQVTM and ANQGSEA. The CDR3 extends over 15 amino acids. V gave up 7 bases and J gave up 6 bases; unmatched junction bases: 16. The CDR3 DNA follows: TGCAGCGCTGCTACCGGGACAGGGAATCAAGGCGAGCAGTACTTC. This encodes CSAATGTGNQGEQYF.

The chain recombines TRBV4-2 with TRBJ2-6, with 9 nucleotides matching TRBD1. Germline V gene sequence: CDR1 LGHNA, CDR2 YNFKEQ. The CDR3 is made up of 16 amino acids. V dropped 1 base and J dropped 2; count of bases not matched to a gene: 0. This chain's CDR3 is CASSQGDRAGANVLTF. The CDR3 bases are TGTGCCAGCAGCCAAGGGGACAGGGCTGGGGCCAACGTCCTGACTTTC.

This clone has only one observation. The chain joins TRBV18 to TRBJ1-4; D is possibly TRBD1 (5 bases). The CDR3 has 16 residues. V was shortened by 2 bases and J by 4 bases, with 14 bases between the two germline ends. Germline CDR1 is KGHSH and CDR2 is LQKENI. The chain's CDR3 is CASSPTGTGSNEKLFF. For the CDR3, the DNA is TGTGCCAGCTCACCAACCGGGACTGGGAGTAATGAAAAACTGTTTTTT.